This passage covers 10 T cell receptor beta chains from one sample sequenced in a study of cytomegalovirus exposure and HLA in healthy donors. 60 Vbeta and 13 Jbeta primers were used in PCR. The assay was immunoSEQ multiplex PCR, and TCRdb's table has in-frame clones only and misses some. Of roughly 150,000 clones listed, about 75% are singletons. The specimen sequenced was PBMCs. Receptors originate from a male donor in good health and CMV-seronegative.

This rearrangement joins TRBV18 to TRBJ1-3, with 7 positions matching TRBD1. There are 15 residues in the CDR3. V shed 3 bases and J 2 bases; nucleotides not matched to a gene: 4. Per the germline V gene, CDR1 is KGHSH and CDR2 is LQKENI. CDR3 in amino acids: CASSPNQGAGNTIYF. DNA of the CDR3: TGTGCCAGCTCACCCAATCAGGGGGCTGGAAACACCATATATTTT.

The rearrangement links TRBV2 to TRBJ2-2; 8 nucleotides match TRBD1. Per the germline V gene, CDR1 is SNHLY and CDR2 is FYNNEI. This CDR3 contains 15 residues. The V gene end was trimmed by 6 bases and the J gene end by 3 bases; junction bases not matched to a gene: 6. The CDR3 nucleotides are TGTGCCAGCAGGAGGACAGGGTTTGACACCGGGGAGCTGTTTTTT. Its protein product is CASRRTGFDTGELFF.

This clone was observed a handful of times. The same CDR3 is also encoded by other DNA sequences in this sample. The gene calls are TRBV7-2 and TRBJ1-1; the D is unclear. V was shortened by 1 base and J by 1 base, with 4 bases between the two germline ends. The germline gives CDR1 SGHTA, CDR2 FQGNSA. This CDR3 is 13 amino acids long. CDR3 nucleotide sequence: TGTGCCAGCAGCTTAGACAGGAACACTGAAGCTTTCTTT. Amino acid sequence: CASSLDRNTEAFF. Full variable domain (rest looked up from reference TRBV7-2 and TRBJ1-1): GAGVSQSPSNKVTEKGKDVELRCDPISGHTALYWYRQSLGQGLEFLIYFQGNSAPDKSGLPSDRFSAERTGGSVSTLTIQRTQQEDSAVYLCASSLDRNTEAFFGQGTRLTVV.

This sequence joins TRBV5-1 and TRBJ2-7; 10 bases fit TRBD1. The CDR3 spans 14 residues. The V gene's germline CDR1 is SGHRS and CDR2 YFSETQ. V gave up 3 bases and J gave up 2 bases; unmatched junction bases: 2. CDR3 protein: CASSSGQGAYEQYF. CDR3 sequence (DNA): TGCGCCAGCAGCTCAGGACAGGGGGCCTACGAGCAGTACTTC.

Only one count was recorded for this clone. Additional DNA sequences in this sample encode the identical CDR3. This chain connects TRBV12-5 to TRBJ1-2; D uncertain. The CDR3 contains 13 residues. Trimming removed 2 bases at V and 1 base at J, with 5 bases between. Germline values: CDR1 LGHNT, CDR2 FRNRAP. The CDR3 coding sequence is TGTGCTAGTGGTTTGAACAGTAACTATGGCTACACCTTC. Its protein is CASGLNSNYGYTF.

This clone came up once. The chain couples TRBV2 to TRBJ2-7; 9 bases align to TRBD2. The trim removed 2 bases at V and 7 bases at J, leaving 12 bases unmatched. CDR3 length equals 16 residues. The germline V gene has CDR1 SNHLY and CDR2 FYNNEI. CDR3 nucleotides: TGTGCCAGCAGTGAACTGGTAGCGGGGGCCGGGGGGGAGCAGTACTTC. It translates to CASSELVAGAGGEQYF.

This clone was counted only a few times. The gene calls are TRBV5-4 and TRBJ2-7; D possibly corresponds to TRBD2 (5 bases). The germline V and J ends were trimmed by 4 bases and 4 bases, with 12 bases remaining between them. From germline, CDR1 is SGHNT and CDR2 YYREEE (reference sequence). CDR3 length equals 13 residues. Here the CDR3 DNA reads TGTGCCAGCAGCCCGGGATTATTTTACGAGCAGTACTTC. It is translated as CASSPGLFYEQYF.

The chain couples TRBV10-3 to TRBJ1-1, with D perhaps TRBD1 (5 bases). The length of the CDR3 is 13 residues. Germline V gene lookup returns CDR1 ENHRY and CDR2 SYGVKD. V was clipped by 5 bases and J by 3 bases, with 10 bases between them. The CDR3 region is CAISFRADTEAFF. CDR3 coding DNA: TGTGCCATCAGTTTCAGGGCCGACACTGAAGCTTTCTTT.

The chain links TRBV7-9 to TRBJ2-5; 7 bases align to TRBD2. V shed 1 base and J 1 base; nucleotides not matched to a gene: 9. CDR1 and CDR2 from the germline V gene are SEHNR and FQNEAQ (reference sequence). The CDR3 is 17 residues long. As DNA, the CDR3 is TGTGCCAGCAGCTTAGACCGGACTAGGGGCATCCAAGAGACCCAGTACTTC. Amino acids: CASSLDRTRGIQETQYF.

The V call is TRBV5-1, the J call TRBJ2-1, with 10 bases fitting TRBD2. J was trimmed by 9 bases and V by 0 bases; bases with no gene match: 3. Germline CDR1 and CDR2: SGHRS and YFSETQ. The CDR3 is 14 amino acids. The CDR3 is CASSLDSGRGEQFF. The CDR3 coding sequence is TGCGCCAGCAGCTTGGACAGCGGGAGGGGTGAGCAGTTCTTC.